Here is one T cell receptor beta chain with its context. The data were taken from a study of OX40 agonist ivuxolimab in advanced cancers. Germline CDR1 is SNHLY and CDR2 is FYNNEI. The CDR3 consists of 15 residues. Trimming left V 8 bases short and J 5 bases short, with 19 bases between. Assay: immunoSEQ multiplex PCR; the TCRdb copy retains only in-frame clones and omits some. The table shows about 110,000 clones, with around 93% occurring only once. The sequenced sample was CD4+ or CD8+ T cells sorted from blood, obtained in a trial of the OX40 agonist ivuxolimab. The chain employs TRBV2 and TRBJ1-5, with D possibly TRBD1 on 6 matching bases. This sequence originates from an adult with an advanced solid tumor such as melanoma, head and neck, liver or kidney cancer. CDR3: CASSGGASEYQPQHF. As DNA, the CDR3 is TGTGCCAGCTCCGGGGGGGCCAGTGAGTATCAGCCCCAGCATTTT.